This TCR beta chain appears in the sequencing data of a study of blood T cell repertoires in COVID-19. The CDR3 covers 17 residues. V shed 0 bases and J shed 0 bases, with 15 bases lying between them. The germline gives CDR1 GTSNPN, CDR2 SVGIG (reference sequence). Here immunoSEQ multiplex PCR was the method, and the copy in TCRdb shows in-frame clones only, minus some. The data hold some 150,000 clones, with approximately 80% observed a single time. The sequence was collected from a woman over 75 with active or convalescent COVID-19. V is TRBV30 and J is TRBJ1-3, with D uncertain. Sequenced input: peripheral blood. The CDR3 DNA is TGTGCCTGGAGTGTACCGTTCGACGGGAGCTCTGGAAACACCATATATTTT. It specifies CAWSVPFDGSSGNTIYF.